Following are 15 T cell receptor beta chains from one sample sequenced in a study of Ad26.COV2.S vaccination and SARS-CoV-2 variants. The sample's treatment: some 20 received Ad26.COV2.S at low or high dose, single or two shots; about 5 received placebo; per-sample allocation not given. It was on day 63 after the first vaccine or placebo injection that samples were taken. Method: immunoSEQ multiplex PCR; TCRdb's copy keeps in-frame clones and lacks some. The table includes approximately 480,000 clones, roughly 89% detected once. This sample comprised peripheral blood, obtained in a trial of Ad26.COV2.S vaccine versus placebo. Receptor source: a person between 18 and 59 years old who received the Ad26.COV2.S COVID-19 vaccine or a placebo.

This chain joins TRBV2 and TRBJ2-7; 11 bases agree with TRBD1. The CDR3 totals 15 residues. The germline CDR1 and CDR2 sequences are SNHLY and FYNNEI. V lost 5 bases, J lost 0 bases, and 3 bases stayed unmatched. Written as DNA, the CDR3 is TGTGCCAGCAGTACGGGACAGGGGGGCTCCTACGAGCAGTACTTC. The encoded protein is CASSTGQGGSYEQYF.

The genes are TRBV6-6 and TRBJ1-1; 7 nucleotides line up with TRBD1. Germline V gene data show CDR1 as MNHNY and CDR2 as SVGAGI (reference sequence). The junction had 9 bases not matched to a gene; V was cut back by 8 bases and J by 0 bases. This CDR3 is built from 15 residues. The CDR3: CASEGQDSMNTEAFF. The CDR3, as DNA: TGTGCCAGCGAAGGACAGGATTCCATGAACACTGAAGCTTTCTTT.

This sequence joins TRBV28 and TRBJ2-7; D may be TRBD2 (6 bases). CDR1 is MDHEN and CDR2 is SYDVKM in the germline V gene. V lost 5 bases and J 2 bases, leaving 16 bases between the germline ends. CDR3 size: 15 residues. Here the CDR3 reads CASSPYGRATYEQYF. In nucleotides, the CDR3 is TGTGCCAGCAGTCCCTACGGGAGAGCGACCTACGAGCAGTACTTC. Complete variable domain (other parts from reference TRBV28 and TRBJ2-7): DVKVTQSSRYLVKRTGEKVFLECVQDMDHENMFWYRQDPGLGLRLIYFSYDVKMKEKGDIPEGYSVSREKKERFSLILESASTNQTSMYLCASSPYGRATYEQYFGPGTRLTVT.

This chain connects TRBV19 to TRBJ2-7; TRBD1 or TRBD2 may be the D gene (5 bases each). V was trimmed by 4 bases and J by 2 bases, leaving 15 bases between them. Looked up from germline, CDR1 is LNHDA and CDR2 is SQIVND (reference sequence). This CDR3 is 15 amino acids long. CDR3 in DNA: TGTGCCAGTAGTACCTGGGACGGCCCGCCCTACGAGCAGTACTTC. Translated: CASSTWDGPPYEQYF.

The chain is built from TRBV15 and TRBJ2-7, with 9 positions matching TRBD1. CDR3 length equals 20 residues. J gave up 4 bases and V 4 bases, and 23 bases lay outside the gene matches. Germline CDR1 LNHNV, CDR2 YYDKDF (reference sequence). The CDR3 loop is CATSTPRGTPRQGGSYEQYF. The CDR3 DNA reads as TGTGCCACCAGCACCCCTAGGGGAACCCCGAGACAGGGGGGTTCTTACGAGCAGTACTTC.

The chain carries TRBV30 and TRBJ1-3; a weak D match, TRBD1 (6 bases). Looked up from germline, CDR1 is GTSNPN and CDR2 is SVGIG (reference sequence). The CDR3 extends over 15 amino acids. Trimming shortened V by 3 bases and J by 0 bases, and 12 bases separated the two germline ends. CDR3 in amino acids: CAWRMDSSSGNTIYF. The CDR3 DNA reads TGTGCCTGGAGGATGGACAGTTCCTCTGGAAACACCATATATTTT.

The chain is built from TRBV28 and TRBJ2-2; a possible D gene is TRBD2 (5 bases). The CDR3 contains 16 residues. Between the trimmed V and J ends, which lost 3 bases and 4 bases, there was a span of 15 bases. From germline, CDR1 is MDHEN and CDR2 SYDVKM. This CDR3 is CASSFGSGLITGELFF. The CDR3 DNA reads as TGTGCCAGCAGTTTCGGTTCGGGATTGATCACCGGGGAGCTGTTTTTT.

The rearrangement joins TRBV15 to TRBJ1-6, with a tentative D call TRBD1 (6 bases). The CDR3 is made up of 16 amino acids. V lost 2 bases, J lost 0 bases, and 8 bases lay in between. Germline lookup yields CDR1 LNHNV and CDR2 YYDKDF (reference sequence). The CDR3, as DNA: TGTGCCACCAGCAGAAGGGGGGGCTCCTATAATTCACCCCTCCACTTT. It encodes CATSRRGGSYNSPLHF.

V usage is TRBV25-1 and J usage is TRBJ2-5, with a possible D match to TRBD2 (5 bases). There are 13 residues in the CDR3. V was pared by 3 bases and J by 4 bases, with 9 bases between. Germline V lookup: CDR1 MGHDK, CDR2 SYGVNS. The CDR3 region is CASSDGVVETQYF. The CDR3 coding sequence is TGTGCCAGCAGTGACGGGGTTGTAGAGACCCAGTACTTC.

The genes are TRBV9 and TRBJ1-1; D possibly corresponds to TRBD1 (6 bases). From germline, CDR1 is SGDLS and CDR2 YYNGEE. V gave up 0 bases and J gave up 5 bases, with 14 bases separating them. The CDR3 consists of 15 residues. This CDR3 is CASSVGPGARTEAFF. The DNA for the CDR3 is TGTGCCAGCAGCGTAGGGCCGGGGGCGAGGACTGAAGCTTTCTTT.

This clone was recorded only once. The gene calls are TRBV28 and TRBJ1-1; D is unresolved. The germline V gene encodes CDR1 MDHEN and CDR2 SYDVKM. Between the trimmed V and J ends, which lost 2 bases and 7 bases, there was a span of 11 bases. This CDR3 has 13 residues. CDR3 sequence (DNA): TGTGCCAGCAGTTTAATCGTCGGGATTGAAGCTTTCTTT. Translated, it gives CASSLIVGIEAFF.

A note on this clone: Being one base from a much bigger clone, this may be a read error. V gene TRBV28 combines with J gene TRBJ1-5; TRBD1 agrees at 9 bases. With 6 bases clipped from V and 1 base from J, the junction kept 4 bases outside the gene matches. Looked up from germline, CDR1 is MDHEN and CDR2 is SYDVKM. The CDR3 is 15 residues long. As DNA, the CDR3 is TGTGCCAGCAGGAGGACAGGGGCCAGCAATCAGCCCCAGCATTTT. Its protein is CASRRTGASNQPQHF. Full variable domain (outside the CDR3, taken from reference TRBV28 and TRBJ1-5): DVKVTQSSRYLVKRTGEKVFLECVQDMDHENMFWYRQDPGLGLRLIYFSYDVKMKEKGDIPEGYSVSREKKERFSLILESASTNQTSMYLCASRRTGASNQPQHFGDGTRLSIL.

The J gene is TRBJ2-7, the V gene TRBV2, with D unclear. CDR1 is SNHLY and CDR2 is FYNNEI in the germline V gene. This CDR3 comprises 13 residues. V lost 9 bases and J 3 bases, leaving 15 bases between the germline ends. The CDR3 DNA reads TGTGCCAGTGCATTAGCCAGACTCTACGAGCAGTACTTC. Translated, it gives CASALARLYEQYF.

The rearrangement links TRBV28 to TRBJ2-5; D might be TRBD1 or TRBD2, each matching 5 bases. Germline loops: CDR1 MDHEN, CDR2 SYDVKM. This CDR3 is built from 13 residues. V lost 5 bases and J lost 4, with 11 bases in between. The CDR3 loop reads CASSHRGVETQYF. The DNA for the CDR3 is TGTGCCAGCAGTCATCGGGGCGTAGAGACCCAGTACTTC.

The chain recombines TRBV20-1 with TRBJ2-3; 7 bases map to TRBD2. Unmatched junction bases numbered 15, after V lost 3 bases and J lost 3 bases. This CDR3 is 17 amino acids long. In germline, CDR1 is DFQATT, CDR2 SNEGSKA (reference sequence). The CDR3 reads CSASLVFGGGPTDTQYF. CDR3 bases: TGCAGTGCTAGTCTGGTTTTTGGGGGAGGGCCAACAGATACGCAGTATTTT.